This T cell receptor beta chain was captured by sequencing in a study of Ad26.COV2.S vaccination and SARS-CoV-2 variants. Treatment reported: some 20 received Ad26.COV2.S at low or high dose, single or two shots; about 5 received placebo; per-sample allocation not given. Day 63 after the first injection of vaccine or placebo was the sampling time. Trimming left V 2 bases short and J 1 base short, with 3 bases between. The CDR3 has 13 residues. This clone was found once. Other DNA sequences in the same sample also yield this CDR3. Data came from immunoSEQ multiplex PCR; TCRdb stores just in-frame clones and leaves some out. The sample lists a few hundred thousand clones; 90% were seen once.

This chain uses TRBV12-3 or TRBV12-4 with TRBJ1-5, with D hard to call. The material was peripheral blood, obtained in a trial of Ad26.COV2.S vaccine versus placebo. This sequence originates from a person aged 18 to 59 who received the Ad26.COV2.S COVID-19 vaccine or a placebo. This CDR3 is CASSLTSNQPQHF. The CDR3 DNA is TGTGCCAGCAGTTTAACGAGCAATCAGCCCCAGCATTTT.